One sample yielded the 27 T cell receptor beta chains listed below, sequenced in a study of CD8 T cells in ankylosing spondylitis. In TCRdb, the 5' RACE reads were re-called with MiXCR into one record per CDR3 protein. This table has fewer than 130,000 distinct CDR3 sequences, 24% appearing once. The sample was synovial fluid, either unsorted or a sorted T cell fraction (not recorded which). These receptors originate from a male donor with ankylosing spondylitis.

This clonotype was detected ten times or more. The chain recombines TRBV20-1 with TRBJ2-2, with 8 nucleotides matching TRBD1. J was trimmed by 0 bases and V by 2 bases; bases with no gene match: 2. Germline lookup yields CDR1 DFQATT and CDR2 SNEGSKA (reference sequence). CDR3 length: 15 amino acids. Here the CDR3 DNA reads TGCAGTGCTAGAACAGGGGGGCCGAACACCGGGGAGCTGTTTTTT. Translating it yields CSARTGGPNTGELFF.

This clonotype was counted a few times. The V and J genes are TRBV7-8 and TRBJ1-4, with D maybe TRBD1 (6 bases). Between the trimmed V and J ends, which lost 3 bases and 4 bases, there was a span of 15 bases. The germline V gene has CDR1 SGHVS and CDR2 FQNEAQ. This CDR3 comprises 16 residues. Here the CDR3 reads CASSLGYRVDNEKLFF. CDR3 DNA sequence: TGTGCCAGCAGCTTGGGTTACAGGGTGGATAATGAAAAACTGTTTTTT. Variable domain in full (rest from reference TRBV7-8 and TRBJ1-4): GAGVSQSPRYKVAKRGQDVALRCDPISGHVSLFWYQQALGQGPEFLTYFQNEAQLDKSGLPSDRFFAERPEGSVSTLKIQRTQQEDSAVYLCASSLGYRVDNEKLFFGSGTQLSVL.

This clonotype was observed at least ten times. The V and J genes are TRBV20-1 and TRBJ2-1; possibly TRBD2 for D (6 bases). V was trimmed by 2 bases and J by 7 bases, leaving 9 bases between them. This CDR3 is built from 12 residues. CDR1 DFQATT and CDR2 SNEGSKA come from the germline V gene (reference sequence). The CDR3 coding sequence is TGCAGTGCTAGAACAGGAGGGAATGAGCAGTTCTTC. Its translation: CSARTGGNEQFF.

This chain connects TRBV7-8 to TRBJ2-2; D gene uncertain. Germline loops: CDR1 SGHVS, CDR2 FQNEAQ. The CDR3 is 15 residues long. V was cut by 0 bases and J by 4 bases, with 9 bases left in between. The CDR3 sequence is CASSLASTPTGELFF. CDR3 nucleotide sequence: TGTGCCAGCAGCTTAGCTAGCACCCCCACCGGGGAGCTGTTTTTT. Drawing the rest from reference TRBV7-8 and TRBJ2-2, the complete variable domain is GAGVSQSPRYKVAKRGQDVALRCDPISGHVSLFWYQQALGQGPEFLTYFQNEAQLDKSGLPSDRFFAERPEGSVSTLKIQRTQQEDSAVYLCASSLASTPTGELFFGEGSRLTVL.

The rearrangement uses TRBV5-6 and TRBJ2-3; no clear D. This CDR3 is 14 amino acids long. Germline-derived CDR1 and CDR2 are SGHDT and YYEEEE. Trimming removed 0 bases from V and 2 bases from J, with 7 bases in between. The CDR3, as DNA: TGTGCCAGCAGCTTGGGCGCTTACACAGATACGCAGTATTTT. As protein: CASSLGAYTDTQYF. The full variable domain, with the rest looked up from reference TRBV5-6 and TRBJ2-3, is DAGVTQSPTHLIKTRGQQVTLRCSPKSGHDTVSWYQQALGQGPQFIFQYYEEEERQRGNFPDRFSGHQFPNYSSELNVNALLLGDSALYLCASSLGAYTDTQYFGPGTRLTVL.

V is TRBV12-3 or TRBV12-4 and J is TRBJ2-7; D call uncertain. Trimming shortened V by 5 bases and J by 6 bases, and 11 bases separated the two germline ends. The CDR3 runs to 12 residues. This chain's CDR3 is CASSPDSGEQYF. The CDR3, as DNA: TGTGCCAGCAGTCCAGACTCAGGCGAGCAGTACTTC.

This clonotype was observed a few times. V is TRBV12-3 or TRBV12-4 and J is TRBJ1-2; 9 bases align to TRBD1. V lost 7 bases to trimming and J lost 2 bases; unmatched junction nucleotides: 11. The CDR3 covers 16 residues. For the CDR3, the DNA is TGTGCCAGCACCACGGGACAGGGCCCCCTGAACTATGGCTACACCTTC. It codes for CASTTGQGPLNYGYTF.

The genes are TRBV11-2 and TRBJ1-3; no clear D gene. The CDR3 extends over 16 amino acids. V lost 5 bases and J lost 0, with 14 bases in between. Germline V lookup: CDR1 SGHAT, CDR2 FQNNGV. Here the CDR3 DNA reads TGTGCCAGCAGCCGACTTTTGGAAAGCTCTGGAAACACCATATATTTT. This sequence encodes CASSRLLESSGNTIYF.

V gene TRBV7-9 combines with J gene TRBJ2-1; possible D gene TRBD2, 6 bases. Per the germline V gene, CDR1 is SEHNR and CDR2 is FQNEAQ (reference sequence). V lost 1 base to trimming and J lost 6 bases, with 10 bases between them. This CDR3 is built from 14 residues. The CDR3 is CASSLDVGGNEQFF. The CDR3 bases are TGTGCCAGCAGCTTAGATGTCGGGGGCAATGAGCAGTTCTTC.

V gene TRBV3-1 combines with J gene TRBJ1-1; 7 bases are shared with TRBD1. The ends lost 0 bases at V and 1 base at J; junction bases unmatched: 17. Per germline, CDR1 LGHDT and CDR2 YNNKEL (reference sequence). The CDR3 runs 20 residues. CDR3 sequence: CASSQDGVTGIVTGNTEAFF. The CDR3 nucleotides read TGTGCCAGCAGCCAAGATGGAGTGACAGGGATCGTTACAGGGAACACTGAAGCTTTCTTT.

This chain connects TRBV12-3 or TRBV12-4 to TRBJ1-1; TRBD1 agrees at 11 bases. The CDR3 has 14 amino acids. Trimming cost V 3 bases and J 10 bases; bases outside gene matches: 7. This CDR3 is CASSLGDRGWRAFF. The CDR3, as DNA: TGTGCCAGCAGTTTGGGGGACAGGGGGTGGAGAGCTTTCTTT.

The V gene is TRBV5-8, the J gene TRBJ2-7, with D unclear. V was trimmed by 0 bases and J by 0 bases, leaving 7 bases between them. CDR3 size: 14 residues. In germline, CDR1 is SGHTS, CDR2 YDEGEE. The CDR3 spells CASSLDLSSYEQYF. In DNA, the CDR3 is TGTGCCAGCAGCTTGGATCTTTCCTCCTACGAGCAGTACTTC.

The chain is built from TRBV3-1 and TRBJ1-4; D remains unclear. The CDR3 runs 14 residues. Trimming removed 4 bases from V and 3 bases from J, with 9 bases in between. Germline assignment: CDR1 LGHDT and CDR2 YNNKEL (reference sequence). The DNA for the CDR3 is TGTGCCAGCAGCCGGGGAGACGCTAATGAAAAACTGTTTTTT. This sequence encodes CASSRGDANEKLFF.

The chain couples TRBV12-3 or TRBV12-4 to TRBJ2-1; TRBD2 agrees at 11 bases. The CDR3 covers 17 residues. CDR3 DNA sequence: TGTACCTGCAGTTCGGATAGCGGGAGGGCCTCTTACAATGAGCAGTTCTTC. This codes for CTCSSDSGRASYNEQFF.

The J gene is TRBJ2-4, the V gene TRBV9, with D perhaps assigned TRBD1 or TRBD2 (5 bases each). The CDR3 contains 15 residues. Germline V CDR1 and CDR2: SGDLS, YYNGEE. The V gene lost 1 base and the J gene lost 6 bases, with 14 bases spanning the gap. CDR3 protein: CASSVSGTVANIQYF. The CDR3 nucleotides read TGTGCCAGCAGCGTATCGGGGACGGTAGCAAACATTCAGTACTTC.

This chain joins TRBV19 and TRBJ1-1, with 7 bases matching TRBD1. The CDR3 loop spans 16 amino acids. Losses at the gene ends were 1 base for V and 1 base for J; bases not matched to a gene: 6. The V gene's germline CDR1 is LNHDA and CDR2 SQIVND (reference sequence). The CDR3 DNA reads TGTGCCAGTAGTATAGGGACAGGCATTCCGAACACTGAAGCTTTCTTT. It translates to CASSIGTGIPNTEAFF. The variable domain in full, completed from reference TRBV19 and TRBJ1-1, reads DGGITQSPKYLFRKEGQNVTLSCEQNLNHDAMYWYRQDPGQGLRLIYYSQIVNDFQKGDIAEGYSVSREKKESFPLTVTSAQKNPTAFYLCASSIGTGIPNTEAFFGQGTRLTVV.

The CDR3 DNA reads as TGTGCCAGCAGTTCGCCGACTCGTAGCTCCTACAATGAGCAGTTCTTC. Translating gives CASSSPTRSSYNEQFF. This rearrangement joins TRBV28 to TRBJ2-1; D not certain. This CDR3 is built from 16 residues. Trimming removed 4 bases at V and 0 bases at J, with 13 bases between. Germline lookup yields CDR1 MDHEN and CDR2 SYDVKM.

This clonotype has at least ten counts. This chain uses TRBV20-1 with TRBJ1-1; tentatively, D is TRBD1 (6 bases). The CDR3 runs to 13 residues. V was pared by 5 bases and J by 1 base, with 11 bases between. The germline CDR1 and CDR2 sequences are DFQATT and SNEGSKA (reference sequence). As DNA, the CDR3 is TGCAGTGCTCTGCGGGGGGCGAACACTGAAGCTTTCTTT. This codes for CSALRGANTEAFF.

Ten or more counts support this clonotype. The rearrangement links TRBV11-2 to TRBJ1-4, with D uncertain. The V and J ends lost 5 bases and 4 bases respectively, with 14 bases between them. This CDR3 has 15 residues. Germline lookup yields CDR1 SGHAT and CDR2 FQNNGV. CDR3 DNA sequence: TGTGCCAGCAGCCGTCTCAGGATGGATAATGAAAAACTGTTTTTT. Residues: CASSRLRMDNEKLFF.

The chain joins TRBV5-1 to TRBJ2-7; TRBD2 matches 7 bases. Per the germline V gene, CDR1 is SGHRS and CDR2 is YFSETQ. This CDR3 contains 16 residues. Trimming removed 0 bases from V and 1 base from J; junction bases left unmatched: 7. The CDR3 nucleotides read TGCGCCAGCAGCTTGGGGGGGGGTCTTCGGTCCTACGAGCAGTACGTC. Its translation: CASSLGGGLRSYEQYV.

The chain uses TRBV2 and TRBJ2-3; 9 bases are a match to TRBD2. Germline CDR1 is SNHLY and CDR2 is FYNNEI. The CDR3 is made up of 14 amino acids. V shed 7 bases, J shed 3 bases, and the junction held 5 bases outside the gene matches. CDR3: CASNVAGATDTQYF. The CDR3 nucleotides are TGTGCCAGCAACGTAGCGGGAGCGACAGATACGCAGTATTTT.

The chain employs TRBV11-2 and TRBJ2-5; 10 nucleotides match TRBD1. Per the germline V gene, CDR1 is SGHAT and CDR2 is FQNNGV. J lost 5 bases, V lost 1 base, and 7 bases had no gene match. CDR3 length equals 16 residues. CDR3 coding DNA: TGTGCCAGCAGCTTAGGGACAGGGGGTTCTTGGGAGACCCAGTACTTC. Protein sequence: CASSLGTGGSWETQYF.

The gene calls are TRBV6-2 or TRBV6-3 and TRBJ1-5; 8 bases are shared with TRBD1. Germline CDR1 is MNHEY and CDR2 is SVGEGT. With V trimmed by 4 bases and J by 4 bases, 0 bases remained unmatched. The CDR3 is 13 amino acids. Here the CDR3 DNA reads TGTGCCAGCAGTTGGACAGGGAATCAGCCCCAGCATTTT. Its translation is CASSWTGNQPQHF.

J is TRBJ2-5 and V is TRBV7-9; a weak D match, TRBD1 (5 bases). The V gene lost 0 bases and the J gene lost 4 bases, with 9 bases spanning the gap. The CDR3 covers 14 residues. Germline CDR1 reads SEHNR; CDR2 reads FQNEAQ (reference sequence). The CDR3 DNA is TGTGCCAGCAGCTTAGCCGGCAGGGCAGAGACCCAGTACTTC. Translation: CASSLAGRAETQYF.

This clonotype showed up just a few times. The chain employs TRBV10-2 and TRBJ2-3; D call uncertain. CDR1 is WSHSY and CDR2 is SAAADI in the germline V gene. CDR3 length: 10 residues. V lost 2 bases to trimming and J lost 14 bases, with 8 bases between them. The CDR3 spells CASSEGTVYF. The CDR3 DNA is TGCGCCAGCAGTGAGGGTACAGTGTATTTT.

The chain combines TRBV20-1 with TRBJ1-4; D unresolved. This CDR3 comprises 11 residues. Trimming cost V 2 bases and J 8 bases, with 6 bases left between them. Germline values: CDR1 DFQATT, CDR2 SNEGSKA (reference sequence). The CDR3 protein is CSARILEKLFF. CDR3 DNA sequence: TGCAGTGCTAGAATTTTGGAAAAACTGTTTTTT.

This rearrangement joins TRBV5-5 to TRBJ1-1; 7 positions match TRBD1. This CDR3 is built from 14 residues. Unmatched junction bases numbered 9, after V lost 2 bases and J lost 8 bases. The germline gives CDR1 SGHKS, CDR2 YYEKEE (reference sequence). The CDR3 loop is CASSFRQGGREAFF. CDR3 in DNA: TGTGCCAGCAGCTTTCGACAGGGCGGCCGCGAAGCTTTCTTT.